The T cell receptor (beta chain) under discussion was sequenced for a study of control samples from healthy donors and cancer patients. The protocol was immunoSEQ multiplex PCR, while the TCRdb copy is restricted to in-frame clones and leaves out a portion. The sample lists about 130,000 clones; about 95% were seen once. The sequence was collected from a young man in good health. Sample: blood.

The CDR3: CASSPGEGRFF. The DNA of the CDR3 is TGTGCCAGCAGTCCCGGAGAAGGACGGTTCTTT. The rearrangement links TRBV12-3 or TRBV12-4 to TRBJ1-1; D gene unclear. Trimming cost V 5 bases and J 14 bases, with 15 bases left between them. CDR3 length: 11 residues.